The 24 T cell receptor beta chains below were found in one sample sequenced in a study of T cell changes during pregnancy in multiple sclerosis. Sequenced by immunoSEQ multiplex PCR; TCRdb stores in-frame clones only, minus some. The table has over 70,000 clones, around 94% seen once. Sequences were derived from peripheral blood, sampled in the third trimester of pregnancy. The receptors were sampled from a female donor with multiple sclerosis, enrolled in a pregnancy study.

In this sample, this clone turned up once. The rearrangement joins TRBV7-8 to TRBJ2-7; possible D gene TRBD2, 6 bases. Per the germline V gene, CDR1 is SGHVS and CDR2 is FQNEAQ. The CDR3 totals 16 residues. The V gene lost 0 bases and the J gene lost 3 bases, with 15 bases spanning the gap. For the CDR3, the DNA is TGTGCCAGCAGCTTAGCTTCGGTAGCGGCGGTCTACGAGCAGTACTTC. Translation: CASSLASVAAVYEQYF.

The chain joins TRBV6-1 to TRBJ2-7, with 12 positions matching TRBD1. V shed 7 bases, J shed 6 bases, and the junction held 10 bases outside the gene matches. The germline V gene has CDR1 MNHNS and CDR2 SASEGT. CDR3 size: 15 residues. This CDR3 is CASMKRGQGALEQYF. The CDR3 DNA follows: TGTGCCAGCATGAAAAGGGGACAGGGGGCGCTCGAGCAGTACTTC.

The chain links TRBV6-6 to TRBJ2-5, with D possibly matching TRBD1 (7 bases). CDR1 and CDR2 (germline): MNHNY, SVGAGI (reference sequence). Trimming stripped 2 bases from V and 4 bases from J, with 11 bases between. This CDR3 region has 14 residues. CDR3: CASSYGRGAETQYF. CDR3 bases: TGTGCCAGCAGTTACGGCAGGGGGGCAGAGACCCAGTACTTC.

V and J are TRBV5-1 and TRBJ2-7; 10 bases are a match to TRBD2. Losses at the gene ends were 0 bases for V and 2 bases for J; bases not matched to a gene: 2. Germline lookup yields CDR1 SGHRS and CDR2 YFSETQ. There are 15 residues in the CDR3. CDR3 amino acids: CASSLDLAGAYEQYF. DNA of the CDR3: TGCGCCAGCAGCTTGGATCTAGCGGGAGCCTACGAGCAGTACTTC.

The chain combines TRBV7-9 with TRBJ2-5; a weak D match, TRBD1 (6 bases). Germline CDR1 reads SEHNR; CDR2 reads FQNEAQ (reference sequence). Trimming shortened V by 5 bases and J by 1 base, and 11 bases separated the two germline ends. CDR3 length: 14 residues. The CDR3 reads CASSRSGVQETQYF. The CDR3 DNA sequence: TGTGCCAGCAGCCGTTCAGGGGTCCAAGAGACCCAGTACTTC.

The chain links TRBV18 to TRBJ1-4; D is perhaps TRBD1 (5 bases). The CDR3 is 14 residues long. Germline-derived CDR1 and CDR2 are KGHSH and LQKENI. V was pared by 4 bases and J by 0 bases, with 6 bases between. The CDR3 reads CASSRGATNEKLFF. The CDR3 DNA sequence: TGTGCCAGCTCACGGGGCGCAACTAATGAAAAACTGTTTTTT.

The CDR3 spells CASSLEGTPRYEQYF. For the CDR3, the DNA is TGCGCCAGCAGCTTAGAGGGAACCCCCCGGTACGAGCAGTACTTC. The rearrangement joins TRBV5-1 to TRBJ2-7, with D possibly matching TRBD2 (5 bases). The germline CDR1 and CDR2 sequences are SGHRS and YFSETQ. Trimming took off 2 bases at V and 4 bases at J, with 16 bases between the two ends. This CDR3 comprises 15 residues.

The chain couples TRBV27 to TRBJ2-7; D possibly corresponds to TRBD2 (6 bases). This CDR3 has 15 residues. Looked up from germline, CDR1 is MNHEY and CDR2 is SMNVEV (reference sequence). Trimming took 3 bases from V and 2 from J, leaving 14 bases between them. The CDR3 sequence is CASSFLRDSAYEQYF. The CDR3 nucleotides read TGTGCCAGCAGTTTCCTCCGGGACTCCGCCTACGAGCAGTACTTC.

This chain links TRBV11-2 with TRBJ1-3; D uncertain. The CDR3 consists of 15 residues. Germline loops: CDR1 SGHAT, CDR2 FQNNGV. V was clipped by 1 base and J by 0 bases, with 7 bases between them. This CDR3 is CASSLGRASGNTIYF. The CDR3 DNA sequence: TGTGCCAGCAGCTTAGGGCGGGCCTCTGGAAACACCATATATTTT.

V usage is TRBV28 and J usage is TRBJ1-4; D might be TRBD1 (6 bases). Germline V gene sequence: CDR1 MDHEN, CDR2 SYDVKM. The length of the CDR3 is 16 residues. V dropped 3 bases and J dropped 8 bases, with 19 bases sitting between them. CDR3 protein: CASSFGRGQPEEKLFF. For the CDR3, the DNA is TGTGCCAGCAGTTTTGGTAGGGGACAACCGGAGGAAAAACTGTTTTTT. The complete variable domain, with remaining parts taken from reference TRBV28 and TRBJ1-4, reads DVKVTQSSRYLVKRTGEKVFLECVQDMDHENMFWYRQDPGLGLRLIYFSYDVKMKEKGDIPEGYSVSREKKERFSLILESASTNQTSMYLCASSFGRGQPEEKLFFGSGTQLSVL.

V gene TRBV28 combines with J gene TRBJ2-7, with unresolved D. The CDR3 is made up of 15 amino acids. V shed 8 bases and J shed 2 bases, with 19 bases lying between them. Germline assignment: CDR1 MDHEN and CDR2 SYDVKM. The CDR3 region has the DNA TGTGCCAGCCGTAGCCAAGGCACCGGCACCTACGAGCAGTACTTC. This sequence encodes CASRSQGTGTYEQYF.

V is TRBV9 and J is TRBJ1-2; D unresolved. V dropped 3 bases and J dropped 4 bases, with 7 bases sitting between them. In germline, CDR1 is SGDLS, CDR2 YYNGEE. CDR3 size: 12 residues. The CDR3 sequence is CASSAGSYGYTF. CDR3 DNA sequence: TGTGCCAGCAGCGCAGGAAGCTATGGCTACACCTTC.

The rearrangement joins TRBV5-1 to TRBJ2-7; 8 positions match TRBD2. V was clipped by 2 bases and J by 5 bases; unmatched bases: 3. CDR1 and CDR2 (germline): SGHRS, YFSETQ. This CDR3 is built from 13 residues. CDR3 residues: CASSLRTSNEQYF. The DNA of the CDR3 is TGCGCCAGCAGCTTAAGGACTAGCAACGAGCAGTACTTC. The complete variable domain, with remaining parts taken from reference TRBV5-1 and TRBJ2-7, reads KAGVTQTPRYLIKTRGQQVTLSCSPISGHRSVSWYQQTPGQGLQFLFEYFSETQRNKGNFPGRFSGRQFSNSRSEMNVSTLELGDSALYLCASSLRTSNEQYFGPGTRLTVT.

The rearrangement uses TRBV2 and TRBJ1-1, with 9 bases aligning to TRBD1. The CDR3 spans 14 residues. V gave up 6 bases and J gave up 5 bases; unmatched junction bases: 7. Germline CDR1 and CDR2: SNHLY and FYNNEI. In DNA form, the CDR3 reads TGTGCCAGCAGCCGGACAGGGGAGGGGACTGAAGCTTTCTTT. It is translated as CASSRTGEGTEAFF.

This sequence joins TRBV6-1 and TRBJ1-4; 7 positions agree with TRBD1. Germline V gene lookup returns CDR1 MNHNS and CDR2 SASEGT. V was clipped by 2 bases and J by 1 base; unmatched bases: 10. CDR3 length equals 18 residues. The CDR3: CASSEHRGSWGTNEKLFF. The CDR3 DNA reads TGTGCCAGCAGTGAACACAGGGGCTCTTGGGGAACTAATGAAAAACTGTTTTTT.

This clone came up once. The genes are TRBV2 and TRBJ1-2; D unresolved. Germline CDR1 SNHLY, CDR2 FYNNEI. This CDR3 is built from 12 residues. V gave up 8 bases and J gave up 9 bases, with 16 bases separating them. The CDR3 region is CASHREDLSYTF. The CDR3 DNA reads TGTGCCAGCCACCGGGAAGATTTGAGCTACACCTTC.

The CDR3 protein is CASSSDLSTGGRDEQFF. The CDR3, as DNA: TGCGCCAGCAGTTCTGATTTAAGTACCGGGGGACGCGATGAGCAGTTCTTC. The chain recombines TRBV5-1 with TRBJ2-1; tentatively, D is TRBD2 (6 bases). Germline V CDR1 and CDR2: SGHRS, YFSETQ. Trimming left V 5 bases short and J 8 bases short, with 26 bases between. This CDR3 region has 17 residues.

The rearrangement links TRBV2 to TRBJ2-1; 7 bases agree with TRBD2. The CDR3 loop spans 14 amino acids. Germline assignment: CDR1 SNHLY and CDR2 FYNNEI. The ends lost 7 bases at V and 8 bases at J; junction bases unmatched: 11. The DNA for the CDR3 is TGTGCCAGCATCCCTCCTGCGGGAGAGCATGAGCAGTTCTTC. Its protein product is CASIPPAGEHEQFF.

The rearrangement uses TRBV4-3 and TRBJ2-2; tentatively, D is TRBD2 (5 bases). Germline CDR1 and CDR2: LGHNA and YSLEER. V was pared by 0 bases and J by 4 bases, with 9 bases between. The CDR3 is 15 residues long. CDR3 nucleotides: TGCGCCAGCAGCCAAGATAGCGTCCTCACCGGGGAGCTGTTTTTT. It encodes CASSQDSVLTGELFF.

This clone has more than one count but fewer than ten. The sample holds other DNA sequences that translate to the same CDR3. The chain recombines TRBV4-1 with TRBJ1-1; 7 bases align to TRBD1. The V gene end was trimmed by 1 base and the J gene end by 2 bases; junction bases not matched to a gene: 1. The CDR3 loop spans 14 amino acids. CDR1 and CDR2 from the germline V gene are MGHRA and YSYEKL. The chain's CDR3 is CASSQGQGNTEAFF. Written as DNA, the CDR3 is TGCGCCAGCAGCCAAGGACAGGGTAACACTGAAGCTTTCTTT.

CDR3: CASSISGSPLTDTQYF. The CDR3, as DNA: TGTGCCAGCAGCATCAGCGGGAGCCCCCTCACAGATACGCAGTATTTT. The V gene is TRBV28, the J gene TRBJ2-3; 8 bases align to TRBD2. Germline trimming cut 6 bases from V and 2 bases from J; bases unmatched to any gene: 10. The CDR3 has 16 amino acids. Germline-derived CDR1 and CDR2 are MDHEN and SYDVKM.

The V gene is TRBV29-1, the J gene TRBJ2-5, with D perhaps given as TRBD1 or TRBD2 (12 bases each). The V end was cut by 6 bases, the J end by 1 base, with 27 bases between. Germline V gives CDR1 SQVTM, CDR2 ANQGSEA. The CDR3 loop spans 18 amino acids. The DNA for the CDR3 is TGCAGCGTACGGGACAGGGGGCGACTAGCGGGAGTCCAAGAGACCCAGTACTTC. This codes for CSVRDRGRLAGVQETQYF.

This clone was found once. The rearrangement uses TRBV6-1 and TRBJ2-1, with a possible D match to TRBD2 (6 bases). This CDR3 has 15 residues. Deletions cut 0 bases from V and 4 bases from J, with 10 bases between. CDR1 and CDR2 from the germline V gene are MNHNS and SASEGT. CDR3 in amino acids: CASSEARTTYNEQFF. CDR3 bases: TGTGCCAGCAGTGAAGCACGGACTACTTACAATGAGCAGTTCTTC.

This clone was counted a single time. One end of the junction fails to match germline, which may point to a read error. The J gene is TRBJ1-4, the V gene TRBV6-1; D is possibly TRBD1 (5 bases). Germline V gene lookup returns CDR1 MNHNS and CDR2 SASEGT. The CDR3 runs 12 residues. Here the CDR3 reads CASSEAWGPEIF. Written as DNA, the CDR3 is TGTGCCAGCAGTGAAGCCTGGGGCCCCGAAATTTTT.